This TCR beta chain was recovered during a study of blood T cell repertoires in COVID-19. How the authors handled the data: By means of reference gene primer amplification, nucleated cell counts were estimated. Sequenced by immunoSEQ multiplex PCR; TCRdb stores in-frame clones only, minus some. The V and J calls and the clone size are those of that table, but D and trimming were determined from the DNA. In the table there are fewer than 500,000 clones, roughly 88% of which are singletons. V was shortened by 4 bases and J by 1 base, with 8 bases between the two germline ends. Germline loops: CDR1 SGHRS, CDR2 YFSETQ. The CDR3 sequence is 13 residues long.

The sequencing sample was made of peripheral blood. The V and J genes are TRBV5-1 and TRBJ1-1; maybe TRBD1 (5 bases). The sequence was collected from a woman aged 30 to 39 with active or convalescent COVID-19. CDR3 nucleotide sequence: TGCGCCAGCAGCCGACAGCCGAACACTGAAGCTTTCTTT. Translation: CASSRQPNTEAFF.